The 2 T cell receptor beta chains below were found in one sample sequenced in a study of blood T cell repertoires in COVID-19. Here immunoSEQ multiplex PCR was the method, and the copy in TCRdb shows in-frame clones only, minus some. The table includes under 400,000 clones, approximately 88% detected once. Sequencing was done on a sample of peripheral blood. All receptors come from a woman aged 25 to 45 with COVID-19, enrolled during active disease.

The gene calls are TRBV9 and TRBJ1-1, with 11 bases matching TRBD1. Losses at the gene ends were 2 bases for V and 11 bases for J; bases not matched to a gene: 17. This CDR3 comprises 17 residues. The V gene's germline CDR1 is SGDLS and CDR2 YYNGEE. The CDR3 sequence: CASSVGGTGGQASMAFF. CDR3 DNA: TGTGCCAGCAGCGTCGGCGGGACAGGGGGTCAAGCGTCTATGGCTTTCTTT. The full variable domain, completed using reference TRBV9 and TRBJ1-1, is DSGVTQTPKHLITATGQRVTLRCSPRSGDLSVYWYQQSLDQGLQFLIQYYNGEERAKGNILERFSAQQFPDLHSELNLSSLELGDSALYFCASSVGGTGGQASMAFFGQGTRLTVV.

This sequence joins TRBV5-6 and TRBJ2-7; D gene uncertain. V shed 1 base and J shed 7 bases, with 12 bases lying between them. The germline V gene has CDR1 SGHDT and CDR2 YYEEEE. The CDR3 contains 13 residues. CDR3 sequence: CASSLLSPWEQYF. In DNA, the CDR3 is TGTGCCAGCAGCTTGTTGAGTCCTTGGGAGCAGTACTTC.